These T cell receptor beta chains were read from a single sample in a study of T cell changes during pregnancy in multiple sclerosis. Some clones are missing from TCRdb's copy, which holds only in-frame ones; the method was immunoSEQ multiplex PCR. The profile covers approximately 85,000 clones, with around 93% appearing a single time and roughly 2.5% taken by the ten largest. The source was peripheral blood, collected in the third trimester of pregnancy. Every receptor here comes from a female donor with multiple sclerosis, enrolled in a pregnancy study. CDR3s include the opening cysteine and the closing phenylalanine or tryptophan. The order of the fields is V gene, clone size, CDR3 protein. For some rows the clone size is stated as once, few or many, or as a class when expanded; others skip it.

TRBV27 | - | CASSSLADYGYTF
TRBV2 | - | CASMAGKETQYF
TRBV6-1 | - | CASSESRGTEAFF
TRBV5-6 | - | CASSQDTEAFF
TRBV5-8 | - | CASSLTSGDYYEQYF
TRBV27 | - | CATLADTGELFF
TRBV7-7 | - | CASSLGPGLGNTIYF
TRBV11-1 | - | CASSSYYEQYF
TRBV19 | - | CASSTGQNSYNEQFF
TRBV7-3 | - | CASSLLPGGNYNEQFF
TRBV5-6 | - | CASSSRRTLSYEQYF
TRBV19 | - | CASTISQIQGLTEAFF
TRBV30 | - | CAWSPIRNTIYF
TRBV5-6 | - | CASRKQGKNTEAFF
TRBV7-2 | few | CASRSGQGAGSPLHF
TRBV7-9 | once | CASSQQGFDEKLFF
TRBV5-6 | - | CASSLTGSSYEQYF
TRBV5-1 | once | CASSLGGFEQYF
TRBV7-9 | - | CASSPTSGGDTGELFF
TRBV29-1 | - | CSVEDSLRGGNQETQYF
TRBV11-2 | - | CASSSHRGSNTEAFF
TRBV25-1 | - | CASSDVGLADTQYF
TRBV7-9 | - | CASSRDREFVHEQFF
TRBV7-9 | - | CASSLGGGDNEKLFF
TRBV27 | - | CASSLPSTGGHEQYF
TRBV19 | - | CASSIGPGRDEQFF
TRBV2 | - | CASSVWGGYTF
TRBV11-2 | - | CASSLAGGLSYEQYF
TRBV2 | - | CASSPRATQETQYF
TRBV19 | - | CASSISGNGNQPQHF
TRBV19 | - | CASSIAAGGPQETQYF
TRBV6-6 | - | CATRLAGVYNEQFF
TRBV14 | - | CASSPRPPSRETEAFF
TRBV5-6 | - | CASSTGSTGNTIYF
TRBV15 | - | CATSRERQGSYGYTF
TRBV29-1 | - | CSVPTVLQSSGANVLTF
TRBV14 | - | CASSQVGGGLNEQFF
TRBV19 | - | CASSLAGGAQNEQFF
TRBV2 | - | CASSPGAGELYGYTF
TRBV29-1 | - | CSVDGGGYGYGYTF
TRBV7-9 | once | CASRRGAQGALGGELFF
TRBV4-1 | - | CASSQDSSGGYNEQFF
TRBV18 | - | CASSPMGGTTGELFF
TRBV9 | - | CASSPGGAYEQYF
TRBV6-1 | - | CASSEISGAVNEQFF
TRBV30 | - | CAWSSFDGYEQYF
TRBV5-1 | - | CASSPSTSGGAGEQFF
TRBV2 | - | CARLKDRGLDTEAFF
TRBV27 | - | CASSPKVRDRGWDYGYTF
TRBV5-6 | - | CASSSRRLAGKETQYF
TRBV2 | - | CASSRGQSVTYSGNTIYF
TRBV11-2 | few | CASSLAGGNSPLHF
TRBV10-1 | - | CASSERLAGGLYEQYF
TRBV19 | - | CASRGREETQYF
TRBV2 | once | CASRKTSGSGRNEQFF
TRBV6-5 | - | CASSIFSGGTDTQYF